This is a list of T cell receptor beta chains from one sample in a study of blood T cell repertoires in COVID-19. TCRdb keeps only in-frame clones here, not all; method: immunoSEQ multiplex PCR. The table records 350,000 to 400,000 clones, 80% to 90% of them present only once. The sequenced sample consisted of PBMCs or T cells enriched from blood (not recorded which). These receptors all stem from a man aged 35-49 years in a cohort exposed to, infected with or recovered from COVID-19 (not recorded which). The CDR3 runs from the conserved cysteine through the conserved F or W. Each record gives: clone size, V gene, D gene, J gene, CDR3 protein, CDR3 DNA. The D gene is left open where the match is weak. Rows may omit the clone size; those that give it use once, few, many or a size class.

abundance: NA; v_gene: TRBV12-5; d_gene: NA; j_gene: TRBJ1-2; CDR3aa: CASGPPITGIYGYTF; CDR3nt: TGTGCTAGTGGTCCCCCGATAACAGGGATATACGGCTACACCTTC
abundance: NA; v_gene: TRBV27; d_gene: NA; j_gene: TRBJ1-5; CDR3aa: CASSLLGGRADNQPQHF; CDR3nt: TGTGCCAGCAGTTTGTTGGGTGGCAGGGCCGACAATCAGCCCCAGCATTTT
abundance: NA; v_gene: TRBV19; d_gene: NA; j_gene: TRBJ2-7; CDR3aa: CASSTTSGSEQYF; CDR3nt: TGTGCCAGTAGTACCACTTCAGGGTCCGAGCAGTACTTC
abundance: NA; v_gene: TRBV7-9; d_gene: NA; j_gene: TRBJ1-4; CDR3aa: CASSFGDRINEKLFF; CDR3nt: TGTGCCAGCAGCTTTGGAGACAGGATTAATGAAAAACTGTTTTTT
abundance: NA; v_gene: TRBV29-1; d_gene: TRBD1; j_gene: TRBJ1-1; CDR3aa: CSVEQGGTEAFF; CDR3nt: TGCAGCGTTGAACAGGGGGGCACTGAAGCTTTCTTT
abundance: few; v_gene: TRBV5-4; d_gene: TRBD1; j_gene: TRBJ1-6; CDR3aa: CASSLGKTGGVSPLHF; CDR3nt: TGTGCCAGCAGCTTGGGGAAGACAGGGGGCGTTTCACCCCTCCACTTT
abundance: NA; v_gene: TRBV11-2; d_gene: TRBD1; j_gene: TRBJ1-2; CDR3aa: CASSPLETGYGYTF; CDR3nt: TGTGCCAGCAGCCCGCTAGAGACAGGGTATGGCTACACCTTC
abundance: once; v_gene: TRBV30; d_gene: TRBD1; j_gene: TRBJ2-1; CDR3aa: CAWSLGAGGASYNEQFF; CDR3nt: TGTGCCTGGAGTTTGGGGGCAGGGGGCGCTTCCTACAATGAGCAGTTCTTC
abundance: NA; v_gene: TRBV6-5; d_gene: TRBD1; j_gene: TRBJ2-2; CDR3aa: CASIPNRGASGELFF; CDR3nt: TGTGCCAGCATCCCAAACAGGGGAGCGAGCGGGGAGCTGTTTTTT
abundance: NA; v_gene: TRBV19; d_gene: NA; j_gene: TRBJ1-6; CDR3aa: CASSPGSKLSPLHF; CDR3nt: TGTGCCAGTAGTCCGGGATCTAAGCTCTCACCCCTCCACTTT
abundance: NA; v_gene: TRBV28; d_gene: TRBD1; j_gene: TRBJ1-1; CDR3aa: CASSPQTGGITEAFF; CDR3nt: TGTGCCAGCAGTCCCCAGACAGGGGGCATCACTGAAGCTTTCTTT
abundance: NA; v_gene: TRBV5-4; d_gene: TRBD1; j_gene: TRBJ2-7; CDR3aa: CASSLDRGHSYEQYF; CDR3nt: TGTGCCAGCAGCTTAGACAGGGGTCACTCCTACGAGCAGTACTTC
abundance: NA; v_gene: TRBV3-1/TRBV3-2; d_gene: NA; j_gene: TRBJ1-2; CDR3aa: CASRDTLSHYGYTF; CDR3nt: TGTGCCAGCCGGGACACCCTTTCCCACTATGGCTACACCTTC
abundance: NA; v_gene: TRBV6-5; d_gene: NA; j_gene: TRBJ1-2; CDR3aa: CASSYGAGINYGYTF; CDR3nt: TGTGCCAGCAGTTACGGAGCGGGGATTAACTATGGCTACACCTTC
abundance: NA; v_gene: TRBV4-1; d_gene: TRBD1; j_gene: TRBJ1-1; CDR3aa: CASSQLDRAGEAFF; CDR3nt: TGCGCCAGCAGCCAACTAGACAGGGCCGGGGAAGCTTTCTTT
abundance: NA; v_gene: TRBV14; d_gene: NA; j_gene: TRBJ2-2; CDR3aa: CASSHLLENTGELFF; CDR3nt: TGTGCCAGCAGCCATTTACTAGAAAACACCGGGGAGCTGTTTTTT
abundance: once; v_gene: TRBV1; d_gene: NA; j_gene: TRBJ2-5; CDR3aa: CTSSLNGTSGEETQYF; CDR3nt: TGCACCAGCAGCCTAAACGGGACTAGCGGAGAAGAGACCCAGTACTTC
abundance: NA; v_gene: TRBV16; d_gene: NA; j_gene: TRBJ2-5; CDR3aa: CASSLPRGGLTQYF; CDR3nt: TGTGCCAGCAGCCTCCCAAGGGGGGGGCTGACCCAGTACTTC
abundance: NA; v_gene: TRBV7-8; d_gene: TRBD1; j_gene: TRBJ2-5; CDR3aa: CASSPKGRGNQETQYF; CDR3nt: TGTGCCAGCAGCCCGAAGGGCAGGGGGAACCAAGAGACCCAGTACTTC
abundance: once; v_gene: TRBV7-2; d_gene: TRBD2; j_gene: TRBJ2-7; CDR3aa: CASSLFSGRRSSYEQYF; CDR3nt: TGTGCCAGCAGCTTATTTAGCGGGAGAAGGAGCTCCTACGAGCAGTACTTC
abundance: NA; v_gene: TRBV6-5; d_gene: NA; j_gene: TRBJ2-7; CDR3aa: CASISGRGGVNEQYF; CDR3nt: TGTGCCAGCATTAGTGGAAGGGGTGGGGTTAACGAGCAGTACTTC
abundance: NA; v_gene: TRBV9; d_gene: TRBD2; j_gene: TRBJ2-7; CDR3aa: CASSVVRLAGGPREQYF; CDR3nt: TGTGCCAGCAGCGTAGTTCGTCTAGCGGGAGGGCCTCGCGAGCAGTACTTC
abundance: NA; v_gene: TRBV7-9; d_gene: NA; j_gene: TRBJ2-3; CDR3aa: CASSPDPQWKVTDTQYF; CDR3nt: TGTGCCAGCAGCCCGGATCCACAGTGGAAAGTCACAGATACGCAGTATTTT
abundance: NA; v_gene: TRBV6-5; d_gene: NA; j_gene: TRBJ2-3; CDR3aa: CASSYGLARTDTQYF; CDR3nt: TGTGCCAGCAGTTACGGGCTAGCGAGAACAGATACGCAGTATTTT
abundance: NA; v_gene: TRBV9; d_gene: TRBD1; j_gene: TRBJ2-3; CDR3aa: CASSAGQTPDTQYF; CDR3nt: TGTGCCAGCAGCGCGGGACAGACTCCAGATACGCAGTATTTT
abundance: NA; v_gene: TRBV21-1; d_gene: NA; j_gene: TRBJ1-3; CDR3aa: CASSVGGGNTIYF; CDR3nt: NA
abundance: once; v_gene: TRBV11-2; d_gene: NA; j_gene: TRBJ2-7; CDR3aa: CASRPLGGQPSHEQYF; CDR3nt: TGTGCCAGCAGACCATTGGGGGGGCAACCCTCCCACGAGCAGTACTTC
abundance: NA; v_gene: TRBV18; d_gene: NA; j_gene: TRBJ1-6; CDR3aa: CASSPEGSFNSPLHF; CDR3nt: TGTGCCAGCTCACCAGAGGGCAGTTTTAATTCACCCCTCCACTTT
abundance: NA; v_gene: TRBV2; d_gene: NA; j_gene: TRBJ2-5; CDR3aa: CASSEMKGKETQYF; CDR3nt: TGTGCCAGCAGTGAAATGAAGGGGAAAGAGACTCAGTACTTC
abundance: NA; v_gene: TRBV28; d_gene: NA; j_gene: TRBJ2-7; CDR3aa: CASTRQGPYEQYF; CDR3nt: TGTGCCAGCACCAGGCAGGGTCCGTACGAGCAGTACTTC
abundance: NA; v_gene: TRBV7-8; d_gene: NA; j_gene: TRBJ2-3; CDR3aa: CASSFSKTRMKAQYF; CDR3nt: TGTGCCAGCAGCTTCTCCAAGACTAGAATGAAGGCGCAGTATTTT
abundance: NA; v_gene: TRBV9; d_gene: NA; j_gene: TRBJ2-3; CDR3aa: CASSVGRGQGTDTQYF; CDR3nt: TGTGCCAGCAGCGTAGGGCGGGGCCAGGGCACAGATACGCAGTATTTT
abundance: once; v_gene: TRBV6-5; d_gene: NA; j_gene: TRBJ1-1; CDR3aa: CASRAGFMNTEAFF; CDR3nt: TGTGCCAGCAGGGCGGGATTCATGAACACTGAAGCTTTCTTT
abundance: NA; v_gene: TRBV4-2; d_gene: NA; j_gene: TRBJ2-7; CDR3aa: CASSQGVEFSYEQYF; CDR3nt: TGTGCCAGCAGCCAAGGGGTGGAGTTCTCCTACGAGCAGTACTTC
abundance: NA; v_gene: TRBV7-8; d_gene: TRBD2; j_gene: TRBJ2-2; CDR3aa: CASSLGAGGHTGELFF; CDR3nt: TGTGCCAGCAGCTTGGGAGCGGGAGGTCATACCGGGGAGCTGTTTTTT
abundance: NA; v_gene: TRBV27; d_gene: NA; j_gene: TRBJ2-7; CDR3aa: CASSLAGTFYEQYF; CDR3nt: TGTGCCAGCAGTTTAGCGGGAACCTTTTACGAGCAGTACTTC
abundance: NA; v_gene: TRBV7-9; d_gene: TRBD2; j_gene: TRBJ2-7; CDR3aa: CASSSAGTIYEQYF; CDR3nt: TGTGCCAGCAGCTCAGCCGGGACTATTTACGAGCAGTACTTC
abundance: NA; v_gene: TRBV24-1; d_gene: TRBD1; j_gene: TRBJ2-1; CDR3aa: CATSGGQGAKDEQFF; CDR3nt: TGTGCCACCAGTGGTGGGCAGGGGGCTAAAGATGAGCAGTTCTTC
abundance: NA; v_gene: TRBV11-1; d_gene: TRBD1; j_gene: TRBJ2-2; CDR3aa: CASRRQGVANTGELFF; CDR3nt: TGTGCCAGCAGACGACAGGGGGTAGCGAACACCGGGGAGCTGTTTTTT
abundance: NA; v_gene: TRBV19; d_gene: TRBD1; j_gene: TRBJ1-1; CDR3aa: CASGQENTEAFF; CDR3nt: TGTGCCAGCGGACAGGAAAACACTGAAGCTTTCTTT
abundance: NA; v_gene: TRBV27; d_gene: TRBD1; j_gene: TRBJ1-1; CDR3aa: CASSPQGQLNTEAFF; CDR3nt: TGTGCCAGCAGTCCCCAGGGACAGTTGAACACTGAAGCTTTCTTT
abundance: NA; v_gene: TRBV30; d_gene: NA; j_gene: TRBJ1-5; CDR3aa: CAWSDSNNQPQHF; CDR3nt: TGTGCCTGGAGCGACAGTAACAATCAGCCCCAGCATTTT
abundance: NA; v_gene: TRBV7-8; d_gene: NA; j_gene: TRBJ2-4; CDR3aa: CASSFDRENIQYF; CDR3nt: TGTGCCAGCAGCTTCGACAGAGAAAACATTCAGTACTTC
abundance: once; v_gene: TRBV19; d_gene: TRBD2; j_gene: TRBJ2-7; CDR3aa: CASSTLAGVWYEQYF; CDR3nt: TGTGCCAGTAGTACCTTAGCGGGAGTGTGGTACGAGCAGTACTTC
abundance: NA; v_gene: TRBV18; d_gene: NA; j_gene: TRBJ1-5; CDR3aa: CASSPYNQPQHF; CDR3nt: TGTGCCAGCTCACCGTACAATCAGCCCCAGCATTTT
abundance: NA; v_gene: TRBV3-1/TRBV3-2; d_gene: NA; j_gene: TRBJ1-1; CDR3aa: CASSQDMRGTEAFF; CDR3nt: TGTGCCAGCAGCCAAGATATGAGAGGCACTGAAGCTTTCTTT
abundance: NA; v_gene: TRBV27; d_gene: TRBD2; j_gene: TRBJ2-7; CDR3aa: CASSLSSGGTYEQYF; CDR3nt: TGTGCCAGCAGTTTATCTAGCGGGGGGACCTACGAGCAGTACTTC
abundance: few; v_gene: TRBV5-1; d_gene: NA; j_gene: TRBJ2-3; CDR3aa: CASSFPGVTDTQYF; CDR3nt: TGCGCCAGCAGCTTCCCCGGAGTAACAGATACGCAGTATTTT
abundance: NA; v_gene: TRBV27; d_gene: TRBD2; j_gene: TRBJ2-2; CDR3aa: CASSLFLGASGFTGELFF; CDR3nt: TGTGCCAGCAGTTTGTTCTTGGGCGCTAGCGGATTCACCGGGGAGCTGTTTTTT
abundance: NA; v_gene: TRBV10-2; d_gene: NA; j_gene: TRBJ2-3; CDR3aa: CASSRQLTDTQYF; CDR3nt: TGCGCCAGCAGTCGTCAACTCACAGATACGCAGTATTTT
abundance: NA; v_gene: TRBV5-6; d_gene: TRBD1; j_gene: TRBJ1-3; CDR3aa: CASSRRQGAGNTIYF; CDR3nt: TGTGCCAGCAGTCGCCGACAGGGGGCTGGAAACACCATATATTTT
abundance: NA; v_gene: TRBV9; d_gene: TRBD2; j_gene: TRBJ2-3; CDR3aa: CASSVSLTSGMSTDTQYF; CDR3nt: TGTGCCAGCAGCGTTAGTTTGACTAGCGGGATGAGCACAGATACGCAGTATTTT
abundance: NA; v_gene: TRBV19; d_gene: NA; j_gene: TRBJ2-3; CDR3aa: CASSITSMREDTQYF; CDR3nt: TGTGCCAGTAGTATAACCTCTATGAGGGAAGATACGCAGTATTTT
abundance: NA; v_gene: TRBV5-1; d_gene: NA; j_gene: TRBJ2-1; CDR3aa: CASSGQLVKQFF; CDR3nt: TGCGCCAGCAGCGGACAGTTGGTTAAGCAGTTCTTC
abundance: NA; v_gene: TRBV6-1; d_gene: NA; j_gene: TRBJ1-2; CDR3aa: CASSEAGRVDGYTF; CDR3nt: TGTGCCAGCAGTGAAGCGGGCAGGGTGGACGGCTACACCTTC
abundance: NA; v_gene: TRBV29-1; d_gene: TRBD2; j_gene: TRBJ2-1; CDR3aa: CSVGTSGIPSSYNEQFF; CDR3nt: TGCAGCGTTGGGACTAGCGGGATCCCTAGCTCCTACAATGAGCAGTTCTTC
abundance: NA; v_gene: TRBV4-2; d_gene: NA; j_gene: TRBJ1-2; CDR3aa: CASSQDPSRVDYGYTF; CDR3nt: TGTGCCAGCAGCCAAGATCCTTCGAGGGTTGACTATGGCTACACCTTC
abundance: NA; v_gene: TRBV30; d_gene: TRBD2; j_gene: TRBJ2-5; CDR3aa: CAWGLAPTEGGETQYF; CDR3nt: TGTGCCTGGGGACTAGCGCCCACAGAGGGGGGGGAGACCCAGTACTTC
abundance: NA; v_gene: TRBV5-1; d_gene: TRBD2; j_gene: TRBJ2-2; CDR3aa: CASSLGLAGSNTGELFF; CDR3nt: TGCGCCAGCAGCTTGGGTCTAGCGGGATCCAACACCGGGGAGCTGTTTTTT